The 16 T cell receptor beta chains presented below share a single source sample, sequenced in a study of blood T cell repertoires in COVID-19 (dated by TCRdb to 2018 to 2020). Library method: the immunoSEQ multiplex PCR assay. This immuneACCESS table, as held by TCRdb, lists in-frame sequences with V and J called but not all clones. Of the missing ones, under half trace to an unresolved V gene in checked studies; the others have no known cause. Recorded for this sample are some 330,000 clones; about nine tenths of them occurred a single time. The top ten constitute around 4.6% of the sample. The sequencing input was PBMCs or T cells enriched from blood (not recorded which). The receptors were gathered from a man younger than 40 who had recovered from COVID-19.

As concerns this clone: Germline and junction disagree at one end, which may indicate a read error. The chain employs TRBV7-8 and TRBJ2-7; 10 bases are a match to TRBD2. Germline CDR1 SGHVS, CDR2 FQNEAQ. This CDR3 is built from 16 residues. DNA of the CDR3: TGTGCCAGCAGCTTACGAGAGACTAGCGGGTCCTCCGAGCAGTACTTC. Translating it yields CASSLRETSGSSEQYF.

The J gene is TRBJ2-5, the V gene TRBV7-2; TRBD2 might be the D (7 bases). V lost 4 bases to trimming and J lost 3 bases, with 15 bases between them. CDR1 is SGHTA and CDR2 is FQGNSA in the germline V gene. The CDR3 extends over 15 amino acids. The CDR3 sequence: CASSSPTGREETQYF. The CDR3 nucleotides are TGTGCCAGCAGCTCTCCAACAGGGAGGGAAGAGACCCAGTACTTC.

This chain connects TRBV28 to TRBJ1-1; 9 bases are shared with TRBD1. The length of the CDR3 is 13 residues. The germline gives CDR1 MDHEN, CDR2 SYDVKM. The V segment lost 4 bases and the J segment 4 bases; nucleotides outside the gene matches: 1. The CDR3 reads CASSWTGATEAFF. For the CDR3, the DNA is TGTGCCAGCAGTTGGACAGGGGCCACTGAAGCTTTCTTT.

The chain couples TRBV29-1 to TRBJ2-1, with D perhaps matching TRBD2 (6 bases). The CDR3 sequence is 14 residues long. The V gene's germline CDR1 is SQVTM and CDR2 ANQGSEA. V lost 7 bases and J 0 bases, leaving 13 bases between the germline ends. The CDR3 sequence: CSAYTGVSYNEQFF. The CDR3 DNA reads as TGCAGCGCCTATACGGGGGTCTCCTACAATGAGCAGTTCTTC.

V usage is TRBV5-6 and J usage is TRBJ2-1; D possibly corresponds to TRBD2 (5 bases). CDR1 and CDR2 from the germline V gene are SGHDT and YYEEEE. There are 16 residues in the CDR3. Trimming took 0 bases from V and 5 from J, leaving 15 bases between them. The DNA of the CDR3 is TGTGCCAGCAGCTTGGCCCTGCGGGCCAAAAACAATGAGCAGTTCTTC. Translating it yields CASSLALRAKNNEQFF.

V and J are TRBV5-1 and TRBJ2-5, with 9 bases aligning to TRBD1. Per germline, CDR1 SGHRS and CDR2 YFSETQ. The CDR3 length is 15 residues. V was pared by 4 bases and J by 7 bases, with 11 bases of the junction left unmatched. The CDR3 region has the DNA TGCGCCAGCAGCCCCCGGACAGGGGATGTGGGGACCCAGTACTTC. This sequence encodes CASSPRTGDVGTQYF.

This clone was seen once. The chain is built from TRBV4-2 and TRBJ2-1; TRBD2 aligns across 7 bases. CDR3 size: 15 residues. Losses at the gene ends were 4 bases for V and 5 bases for J; bases not matched to a gene: 8. Germline V CDR1 and CDR2: LGHNA, YNFKEQ. The CDR3: CASSLSSGINNEQFF. In DNA form, the CDR3 reads TGTGCCAGCAGCCTATCTAGCGGTATAAACAATGAGCAGTTCTTC.

This clone was seen ten or more times. The rearrangement links TRBV24-1 to TRBJ2-2, with 8 bases aligning to TRBD1. The V and J ends lost 4 bases and 3 bases, in that order; junction bases with no gene match: 3. The CDR3 runs to 15 residues. The V gene's germline CDR1 is KGHDR and CDR2 SFDVKD. CDR3 sequence (DNA): TGTGCCACCAGTGACCAGGACAGGGACACCGGGGAGCTGTTTTTT. Translated, it gives CATSDQDRDTGELFF.

This chain joins TRBV30 and TRBJ1-5; 7 bases align to TRBD1. This CDR3 contains 14 residues. Germline loops: CDR1 GTSNPN, CDR2 SVGIG (reference sequence). The V and J ends lost 3 bases and 7 bases, in that order; junction bases with no gene match: 9. CDR3 nucleotides: TGTGCCTGGAGGGAAGACAGGGCCAACCAGCCCCAGCATTTT. Translation gives CAWREDRANQPQHF.

The chain has TRBV5-1 and TRBJ2-2; TRBD2 might be the D (5 bases). The CDR3 spans 14 residues. Germline lookup yields CDR1 SGHRS and CDR2 YFSETQ. Between the trimmed V and J ends, which lost 4 bases and 5 bases, there was a span of 12 bases. The CDR3 nucleotides read TGCGCCAGCAGCGATCAAAGGACTACCGGGGAGCTGTTTTTT. Amino acid sequence: CASSDQRTTGELFF.

In this sample, this clone turned up once. This chain connects TRBV7-8 to TRBJ2-7; D is ambiguous. V lost 5 bases, J lost 0 bases, and 11 bases lay in between. In germline, CDR1 is SGHVS, CDR2 FQNEAQ. The CDR3 totals 14 residues. CDR3 protein: CASSPLGPSYEQYF. Written as DNA, the CDR3 is TGTGCCAGCAGCCCGTTGGGCCCCTCCTACGAGCAGTACTTC. The full variable domain, rest sourced from reference TRBV7-8 and TRBJ2-7, is GAGVSQSPRYKVAKRGQDVALRCDPISGHVSLFWYQQALGQGPEFLTYFQNEAQLDKSGLPSDRFFAERPEGSVSTLKIQRTQQEDSAVYLCASSPLGPSYEQYFGPGTRLTVT.

J is TRBJ1-3 and V is TRBV5-4, with D perhaps TRBD1 (5 bases). The CDR3 runs 16 residues. V was trimmed by 0 bases and J by 3 bases, leaving 13 bases between them. Germline CDR1 reads SGHNT; CDR2 reads YYREEE (reference sequence). The CDR3 sequence is CASSLAGGGGGNTIYF. In DNA, the CDR3 is TGTGCCAGCAGCTTGGCAGGCGGGGGTGGTGGAAACACCATATATTTT.

This clone was seen only once. The chain carries TRBV5-5 and TRBJ2-7, with a possible D match to TRBD2 (5 bases). The CDR3 consists of 12 residues. Trimming pared 3 bases from V and 6 bases from J, leaving 10 bases between. Germline V gene sequence: CDR1 SGHKS, CDR2 YYEKEE (reference sequence). The CDR3 is CASSSFTSEQYF. CDR3 nucleotides: TGTGCCAGCAGCTCTTTTACTAGCGAGCAGTACTTC.

The chain is built from TRBV7-9 and TRBJ1-4, with D perhaps matching TRBD1 (5 bases). Deletions cut 4 bases from V and 4 bases from J, with 22 bases between. The CDR3 totals 18 residues. The germline CDR1 and CDR2 sequences are SEHNR and FQNEAQ (reference sequence). In DNA, the CDR3 is TGTGCCAGCAGCTCCTTTCTCAAGGGGTCACCTAATAATGAAAAACTGTTTTTT. As protein: CASSSFLKGSPNNEKLFF.

The chain recombines TRBV6-2 or TRBV6-3 with TRBJ1-2; maybe TRBD1 (6 bases). Germline assignment: CDR1 MNHEY and CDR2 SVGEGT. This CDR3 region has 15 residues. Trimming removed 0 bases at V and 3 bases at J, with 11 bases between. The CDR3 DNA sequence: TGTGCCAGCAGTTACTCCCGCAGGGGCGACTATGGCTACACCTTC. It yields the protein CASSYSRRGDYGYTF.

V and J are TRBV28 and TRBJ2-7; D gene ambiguous. Deletions cut 3 bases from V and 2 bases from J, with 11 bases between. This CDR3 is built from 14 residues. Per the germline V gene, CDR1 is MDHEN and CDR2 is SYDVKM. The CDR3 protein is CASSFQATPYEQYF. The CDR3 region has the DNA TGTGCCAGCAGTTTTCAGGCCACCCCCTACGAGCAGTACTTC.